The T cell receptor (beta chain) described here comes from a study of OX40 agonist ivuxolimab in advanced cancers. Notes on the study in general: In CD8+ T cells, expanded clones were on average more numerous than in CD4+.

With respect to this clone: What it binds is unknown.

V shed 4 bases and J shed 0 bases, with 11 bases lying between them. Looked up from germline, CDR1 is KGHSH and CDR2 is LQKENI. The CDR3 extends over 15 amino acids. The protocol was immunoSEQ multiplex PCR, while the TCRdb copy is restricted to in-frame clones and leaves out a portion. Here the sample spans roughly 70,000 clones, about nine tenths being singletons. The chain recombines TRBV18 with TRBJ2-3; D perhaps matches TRBD1 (6 bases). This sequence was found in an adult with an advanced solid tumor such as melanoma, head and neck, liver or kidney cancer. Source: CD4+ or CD8+ T cells sorted from blood, taken in a trial of the OX40 agonist ivuxolimab. CDR3 sequence (DNA): TGTGCCAGCTCACGGGACACCATTAGCACAGATACGCAGTATTTT. This encodes CASSRDTISTDTQYF.